Listed here are 4 T cell receptor beta chains from one sample, sequenced in a study of blood T cells in healthy people across ages. Combining a sample-barcoded 5' primer with a J-beta primer mix, a second PCR ran for roughly 7 to 12 cycles. Via MiXCR, TCRdb re-called the 5' RACE reads, giving one row per CDR3 protein. Of 1.5 million to 2 million distinct CDR3 sequences listed, roughly 27% are singletons. Sequencing used blood. These receptors all come from a woman aged 25-40 years in good health.

As to this clonotype: One junction end does not reproduce the germline sequence, and a read error may be involved. V and J are TRBV6-1 and TRBJ1-2; TRBD1 matches at 8 bases. The germline gives CDR1 MNHNS, CDR2 SASEGT. This CDR3 comprises 14 residues. The CDR3 region is CASNLDRGGYGYIF. The CDR3 DNA is TGTGCCAGCAATCTAGACAGGGGCGGGTATGGCTACATCTTC.

J is TRBJ2-1 and V is TRBV7-9; 9 bases agree with TRBD2. After removal of 5 bases from V and 3 bases from J, the junction contained 11 bases not matched to a gene. CDR1 is SEHNR and CDR2 is FQNEAQ in the germline V gene (reference sequence). This CDR3 comprises 17 residues. The CDR3 here is CASSRLTSGVIYNEQFF. Here the CDR3 DNA reads TGTGCCAGCAGCCGCCTGACTAGCGGAGTTATCTACAATGAGCAGTTCTTC.

The V call is TRBV20-1, the J call TRBJ2-7; D is perhaps TRBD1 or TRBD2 (5 bases each). In germline, CDR1 is DFQATT, CDR2 SNEGSKA (reference sequence). The CDR3 runs to 16 residues. V gave up 3 bases and J gave up 5 bases, with 23 bases separating them. The CDR3 loop is CSASEPPGRPSHEQYF. As DNA, the CDR3 is TGCAGTGCTAGCGAACCTCCGGGACGGCCCAGCCACGAGCAGTACTTC.

In this sample, this clonotype turned up a few times. This rearrangement joins TRBV2 to TRBJ1-2; 8 bases are shared with TRBD1. Looked up from germline, CDR1 is SNHLY and CDR2 is FYNNEI. The CDR3 runs 13 residues. Trimming took 3 bases from V and 6 from J; bases not matched to a gene: 3. CDR3 in DNA: TGTGCCAGCAGTGACGAGACAGGGGATGGCTACACCTTC. Translation gives CASSDETGDGYTF.